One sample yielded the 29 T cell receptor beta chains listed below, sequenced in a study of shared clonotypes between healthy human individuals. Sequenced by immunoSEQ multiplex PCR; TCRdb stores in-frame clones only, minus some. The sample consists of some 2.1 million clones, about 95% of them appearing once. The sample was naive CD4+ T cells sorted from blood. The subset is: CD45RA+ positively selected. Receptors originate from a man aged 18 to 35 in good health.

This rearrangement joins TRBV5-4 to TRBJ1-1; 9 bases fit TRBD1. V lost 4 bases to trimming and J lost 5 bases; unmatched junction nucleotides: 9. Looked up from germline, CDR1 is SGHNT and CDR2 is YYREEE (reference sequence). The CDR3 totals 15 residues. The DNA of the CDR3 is TGTGCCAGCAGCCCGCCCCCGGGACAGGGAACTGAAGCTTTCTTT. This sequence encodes CASSPPPGQGTEAFF.

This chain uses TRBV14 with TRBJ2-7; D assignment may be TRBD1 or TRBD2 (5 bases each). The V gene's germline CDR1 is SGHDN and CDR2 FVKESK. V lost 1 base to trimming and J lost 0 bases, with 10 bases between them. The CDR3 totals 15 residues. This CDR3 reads CASSQVGVSSYEQYF. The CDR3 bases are TGTGCCAGCAGCCAAGTGGGGGTGAGCTCCTACGAGCAGTACTTC.

DNA of the CDR3: TGTGCCAGCAGCTTAATGGCAGGGGATCATCAGCCCCAGCATTTT. It encodes CASSLMAGDHQPQHF. V usage is TRBV11-2 and J usage is TRBJ1-5; TRBD1 is a possible D gene (6 bases). Germline V CDR1 and CDR2: SGHAT, FQNNGV. Trimming removed 2 bases at V and 5 bases at J, with 13 bases between. The CDR3 runs to 15 residues.

The CDR3 DNA follows: TGTGCCAGCAGTTTAAGGGTCGGAGCTTCCGGGGCCTACGAGCAGTACTTC. Protein sequence: CASSLRVGASGAYEQYF. This chain uses TRBV28 with TRBJ2-7, with a weak D call TRBD2 (5 bases). The V end lost 2 bases, the J end lost 2 bases, and 19 bases lay between the germline ends. The CDR3 sequence is 17 residues long. Germline assignment: CDR1 MDHEN and CDR2 SYDVKM.

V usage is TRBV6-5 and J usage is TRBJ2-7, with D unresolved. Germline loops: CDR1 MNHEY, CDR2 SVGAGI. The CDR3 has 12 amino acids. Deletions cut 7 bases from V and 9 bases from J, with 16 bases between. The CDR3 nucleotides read TGTGCCAGCACCACCGGGCAAGGACCGCAGTACTTC. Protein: CASTTGQGPQYF.

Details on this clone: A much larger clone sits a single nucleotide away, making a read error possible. The chain's CDR3 is CASSLTGTGPYEQYF. CDR3 coding DNA: TGTGCCAGCAGCTTGACCGGGACAGGGCCCTACGAGCAGTACTTC. The V and J genes are TRBV7-9 and TRBJ2-7; TRBD1 matches at 9 bases. The V and J ends lost 3 bases and 2 bases, in that order; junction bases with no gene match: 5. Germline assignment: CDR1 SEHNR and CDR2 FQNEAQ (reference sequence). This CDR3 is 15 amino acids long.

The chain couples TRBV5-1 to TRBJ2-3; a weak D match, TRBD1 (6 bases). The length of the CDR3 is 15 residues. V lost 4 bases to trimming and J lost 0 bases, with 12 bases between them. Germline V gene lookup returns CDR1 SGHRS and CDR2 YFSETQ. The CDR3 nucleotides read TGCGCCAGCAGCACCGGAAGGGGGAGCACAGATACGCAGTATTTT. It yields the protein CASSTGRGSTDTQYF. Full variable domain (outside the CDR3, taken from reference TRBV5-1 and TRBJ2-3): KAGVTQTPRYLIKTRGQQVTLSCSPISGHRSVSWYQQTPGQGLQFLFEYFSETQRNKGNFPGRFSGRQFSNSRSEMNVSTLELGDSALYLCASSTGRGSTDTQYFGPGTRLTVL.

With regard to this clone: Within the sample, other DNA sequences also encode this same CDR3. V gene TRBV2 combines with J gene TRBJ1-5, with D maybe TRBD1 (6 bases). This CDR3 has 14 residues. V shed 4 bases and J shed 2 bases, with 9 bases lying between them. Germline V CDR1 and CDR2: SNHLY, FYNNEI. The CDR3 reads CASSGEGGNQPQHF. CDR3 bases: TGTGCCAGCAGTGGGGAGGGGGGCAATCAGCCCCAGCATTTT.

CDR3 bases: TGTGCCAGCAGGGGGGGAAGGACAGGGACCGAGCAGTACTTC. Amino acids: CASRGGRTGTEQYF. The chain uses TRBV2 and TRBJ2-7; 8 bases match TRBD1. The CDR3 is made up of 14 amino acids. Germline CDR1 and CDR2: SNHLY and FYNNEI. The ends lost 6 bases at V and 6 bases at J; junction bases unmatched: 10.

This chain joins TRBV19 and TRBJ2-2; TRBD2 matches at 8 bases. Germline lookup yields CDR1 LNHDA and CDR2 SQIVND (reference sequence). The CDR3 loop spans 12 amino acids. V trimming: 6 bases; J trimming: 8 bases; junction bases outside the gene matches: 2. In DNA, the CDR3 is TGTGCCAGTAGGCGGGAGGTGGGGGAGCTGTTTTTT. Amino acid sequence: CASRREVGELFF.

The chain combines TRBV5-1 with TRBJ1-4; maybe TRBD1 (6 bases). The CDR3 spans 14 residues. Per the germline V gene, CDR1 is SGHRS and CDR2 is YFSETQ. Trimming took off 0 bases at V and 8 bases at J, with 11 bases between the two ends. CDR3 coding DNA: TGCGCCAGCAGCTTGGAGAGGGGGGAAGAAAAACTGTTTTTT. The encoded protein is CASSLERGEEKLFF.

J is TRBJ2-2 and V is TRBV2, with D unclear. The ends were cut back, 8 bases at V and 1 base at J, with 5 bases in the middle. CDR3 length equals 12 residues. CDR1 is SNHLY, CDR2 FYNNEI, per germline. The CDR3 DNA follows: TGTGCCAGCCAAGGGAACACCGGGGAGCTGTTTTTT. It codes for CASQGNTGELFF. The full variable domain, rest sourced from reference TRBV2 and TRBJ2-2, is EPEVTQTPSHQVTQMGQEVILRCVPISNHLYFYWYRQILGQKVEFLVSFYNNEISEKSEIFDDQFSVERPDGSNFTLKIRSTKLEDSAMYFCASQGNTGELFFGEGSRLTVL.

Written as DNA, the CDR3 is TGTGCCAGCAGCTTGGACAGAATCTTTCCAGATACGCAGTATTTT. Translated, it gives CASSLDRIFPDTQYF. J is TRBJ2-3 and V is TRBV11-2; perhaps TRBD1 as D (6 bases). The CDR3 has 15 residues. Between the trimmed V and J ends, which lost 3 bases and 4 bases, there was a span of 14 bases. CDR1 and CDR2 (germline): SGHAT, FQNNGV.

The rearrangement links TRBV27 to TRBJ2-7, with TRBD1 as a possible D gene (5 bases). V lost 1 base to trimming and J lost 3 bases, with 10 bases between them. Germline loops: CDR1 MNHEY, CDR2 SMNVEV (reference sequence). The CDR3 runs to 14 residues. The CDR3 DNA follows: TGTGCCAGCAGTTTATATGGACACCGCTACGAGCAGTACTTC. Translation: CASSLYGHRYEQYF.

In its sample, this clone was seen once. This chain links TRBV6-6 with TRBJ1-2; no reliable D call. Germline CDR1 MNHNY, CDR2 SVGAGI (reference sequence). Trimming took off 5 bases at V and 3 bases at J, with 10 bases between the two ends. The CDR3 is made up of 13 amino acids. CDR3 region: CASSTLWHYGYTF. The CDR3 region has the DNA TGTGCCAGCAGTACCTTGTGGCACTATGGCTACACCTTC.

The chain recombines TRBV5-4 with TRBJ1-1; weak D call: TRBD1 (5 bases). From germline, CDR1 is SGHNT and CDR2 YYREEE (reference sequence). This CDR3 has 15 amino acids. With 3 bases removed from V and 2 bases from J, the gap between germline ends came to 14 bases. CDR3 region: CASSSGGAANTEAFF. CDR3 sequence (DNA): TGTGCCAGCAGCTCAGGCGGGGCCGCCAACACTGAAGCTTTCTTT.

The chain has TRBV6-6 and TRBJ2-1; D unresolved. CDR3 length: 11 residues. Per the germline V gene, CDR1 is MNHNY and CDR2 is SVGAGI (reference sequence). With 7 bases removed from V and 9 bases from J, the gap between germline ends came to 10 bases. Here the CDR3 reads CASTEWVEQFF. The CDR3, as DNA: TGTGCCAGCACCGAGTGGGTTGAGCAGTTCTTC.

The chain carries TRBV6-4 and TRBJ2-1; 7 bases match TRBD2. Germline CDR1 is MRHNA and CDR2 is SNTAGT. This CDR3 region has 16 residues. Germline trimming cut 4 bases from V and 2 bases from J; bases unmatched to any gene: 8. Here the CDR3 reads CASSGRGTNAYNEQFF. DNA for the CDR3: TGTGCCAGCAGTGGACGGGGGACTAACGCCTACAATGAGCAGTTCTTC.

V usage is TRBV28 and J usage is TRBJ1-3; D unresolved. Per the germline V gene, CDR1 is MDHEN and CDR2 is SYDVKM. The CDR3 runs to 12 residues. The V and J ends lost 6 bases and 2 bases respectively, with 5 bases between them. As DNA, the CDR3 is TGTGCCAGCAGAAGGACTGGAAACACCATATATTTT. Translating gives CASRRTGNTIYF.

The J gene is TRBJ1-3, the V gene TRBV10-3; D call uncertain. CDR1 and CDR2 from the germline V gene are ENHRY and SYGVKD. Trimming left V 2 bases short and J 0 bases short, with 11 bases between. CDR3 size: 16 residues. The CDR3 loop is CAISEQEGSSGNTIYF. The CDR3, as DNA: TGTGCCATCAGTGAGCAGGAAGGGAGCTCTGGAAACACCATATATTTT.

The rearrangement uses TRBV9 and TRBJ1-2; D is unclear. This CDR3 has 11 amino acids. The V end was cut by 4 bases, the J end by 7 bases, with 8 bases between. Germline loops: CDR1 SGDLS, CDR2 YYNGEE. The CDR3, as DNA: TGTGCCAGCAGCCGCGATTCTGGCTACACCTTC. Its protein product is CASSRDSGYTF.

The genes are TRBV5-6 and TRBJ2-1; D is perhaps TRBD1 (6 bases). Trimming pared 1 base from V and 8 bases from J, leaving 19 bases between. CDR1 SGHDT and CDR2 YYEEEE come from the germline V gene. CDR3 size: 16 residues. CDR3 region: CASSLYPGRGYYEQFF. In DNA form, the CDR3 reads TGTGCCAGCAGCTTGTACCCCGGCAGGGGATACTATGAGCAGTTCTTC.

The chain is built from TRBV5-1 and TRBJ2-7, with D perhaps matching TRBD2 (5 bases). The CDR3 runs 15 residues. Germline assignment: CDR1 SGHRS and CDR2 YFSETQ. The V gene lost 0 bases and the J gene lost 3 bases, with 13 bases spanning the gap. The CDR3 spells CASSLDPSSFYEQYF. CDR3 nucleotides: TGCGCCAGCAGCTTGGACCCTAGCTCCTTCTACGAGCAGTACTTC.

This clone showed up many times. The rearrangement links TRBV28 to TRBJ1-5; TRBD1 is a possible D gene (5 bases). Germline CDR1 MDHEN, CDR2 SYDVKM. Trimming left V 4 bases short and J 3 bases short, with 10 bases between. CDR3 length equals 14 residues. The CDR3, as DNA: TGTGCCAGCAGTTCTTGGGGGTCCAATCAGCCCCAGCATTTT. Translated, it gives CASSSWGSNQPQHF.

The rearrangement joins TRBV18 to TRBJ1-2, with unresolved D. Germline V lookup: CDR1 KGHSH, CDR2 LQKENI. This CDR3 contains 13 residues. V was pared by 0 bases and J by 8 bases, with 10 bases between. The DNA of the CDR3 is TGTGCCAGCTCACCACCGGTGGAGGAGGGCTACACCTTC. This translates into CASSPPVEEGYTF.

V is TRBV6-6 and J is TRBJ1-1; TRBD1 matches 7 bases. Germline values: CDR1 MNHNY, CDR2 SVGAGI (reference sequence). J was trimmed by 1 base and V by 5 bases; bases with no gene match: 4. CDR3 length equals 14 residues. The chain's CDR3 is CASSRTGQNTEAFF. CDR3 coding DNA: TGTGCCAGCAGTCGGACAGGCCAGAACACTGAAGCTTTCTTT.

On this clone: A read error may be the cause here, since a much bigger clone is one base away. DNA of the CDR3: TGTGCCATCAGTGATGGGCAGACCACAGATACGCAGTATTTT. It encodes CAISDGQTTDTQYF. This chain uses TRBV10-3 with TRBJ2-3, with D hard to call. The germline V gene has CDR1 ENHRY and CDR2 SYGVKD. Between the trimmed V and J ends, which lost 3 bases and 2 bases, there was a span of 9 bases. This CDR3 comprises 14 residues.

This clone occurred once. In DNA, the CDR3 is TGTGCCAGCAGCTTGGGGGCCCAATCCTACGAGCAGTACTTC. It encodes CASSLGAQSYEQYF. The chain combines TRBV5-4 with TRBJ2-7; D ambiguous. CDR1 and CDR2 (germline): SGHNT, YYREEE (reference sequence). Deletions cut 0 bases from V and 1 base from J, with 8 bases between. CDR3 size: 14 residues.

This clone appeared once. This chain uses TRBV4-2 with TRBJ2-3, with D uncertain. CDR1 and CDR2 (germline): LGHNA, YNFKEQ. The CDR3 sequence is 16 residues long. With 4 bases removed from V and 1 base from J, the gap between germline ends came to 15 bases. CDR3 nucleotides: TGTGCCAGCAGCCCAGAACCTTTTGGGGGCACAGATACGCAGTATTTT. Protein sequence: CASSPEPFGGTDTQYF.